A single sample gave rise to the 22 T cell receptor beta chains below, sequenced in a study of blood T cells in healthy people across ages (dated by TCRdb to the mid-2010s). Preparation of the library involved 5' RACE. Sequencing instrument: Illumina HiSeq 2500. A second PCR of 7 to 11 cycles was performed with a sample-barcoded 5' primer and a J-beta primer mix. TCRdb reprocessed the public reads (quality trimming at Q25 with fastp, clone calling with MiXCR) and kept in-frame beta chains. Each entry is one CDR3 protein sequence, shown with its most common DNA and genes. Recorded for this sample are 1.5 million to 2 million distinct CDR3 sequences; roughly 30% of them occurred a single time. The ten largest clones represent about 8% of the sample. Sample: blood. The receptor source for this set is a woman aged 25 to 39 in good health.

This clonotype was seen only a few times. The V and J genes are TRBV20-1 and TRBJ2-3, with TRBD2 identical over 12 bases. This CDR3 spans 14 amino acids. Germline-derived CDR1 and CDR2 are DFQATT and SNEGSKA (reference sequence). The V segment lost 6 bases and the J segment 5 bases; nucleotides outside the gene matches: 6. The CDR3 is CSAAGLAGIDTQYF. The CDR3 region has the DNA TGCAGTGCGGCCGGACTAGCGGGGATAGATACGCAGTATTTT.

The chain carries TRBV20-1 and TRBJ1-4; D is unclear. The germline V gene has CDR1 DFQATT and CDR2 SNEGSKA (reference sequence). The CDR3 length is 13 residues. Trimming shortened V by 5 bases and J by 7 bases, and 14 bases separated the two germline ends. DNA of the CDR3: TGCAGTGCTCCTGGACGGAACCCTGAAAAACTGTTTTTT. It specifies CSAPGRNPEKLFF.

The chain recombines TRBV5-1 with TRBJ1-1; D gene uncertain. Germline V gene sequence: CDR1 SGHRS, CDR2 YFSETQ. This CDR3 is built from 14 residues. The V gene lost 3 bases and the J gene lost 4 bases, with 13 bases spanning the gap. The CDR3 DNA follows: TGCGCCAGCAGCTCTGGAGGGAGTCTCACTGAAGCTTTCTTT. It translates to CASSSGGSLTEAFF.

This clonotype was detected only a few times. V and J are TRBV11-2 and TRBJ2-5, with D perhaps TRBD1 or TRBD2 (5 bases each). Germline V gene lookup returns CDR1 SGHAT and CDR2 FQNNGV. The CDR3 runs 14 residues. V dropped 5 bases and J dropped 2 bases, with 12 bases sitting between them. CDR3 loop: CASSPEGWQETQYF. In nucleotides, the CDR3 is TGTGCCAGCAGCCCTGAGGGGTGGCAAGAGACCCAGTACTTC. Filled out from reference TRBV11-2 and TRBJ2-5, the complete variable domain reads EAGVAQSPRYKIIEKRQSVAFWCNPISGHATLYWYQQILGQGPKLLIQFQNNGVVDDSQLPKDRFSAERLKGVDSTLKIQPAKLEDSAVYLCASSPEGWQETQYFGPGTRLLVL.

The chain combines TRBV12-3 or TRBV12-4 with TRBJ1-1; D gene uncertain. This CDR3 has 15 amino acids. V was trimmed by 1 base and J by 1 base, leaving 10 bases between them. CDR3 DNA sequence: TGTGCCAGCAGTTTAGGTTCGGGAAAGAACACTGAAGCTTTCTTT. This encodes CASSLGSGKNTEAFF.

This chain connects TRBV28 to TRBJ1-2; D not certain. In germline, CDR1 is MDHEN, CDR2 SYDVKM. Trimming cost V 6 bases and J 2 bases, with 10 bases left between them. This CDR3 has 13 amino acids. CDR3 loop: CASRMGANYGYTF. The DNA for the CDR3 is TGTGCCAGCAGGATGGGAGCAAACTATGGCTACACCTTC.

This clonotype was detected many times. V gene TRBV30 combines with J gene TRBJ2-7; perhaps TRBD1 as D (5 bases). CDR1 and CDR2 from the germline V gene are GTSNPN and SVGIG (reference sequence). The length of the CDR3 is 13 residues. The ends were cut back, 4 bases at V and 3 bases at J, with 13 bases in the middle. CDR3 nucleotides: TGTGCCTGGAACCTAAACACAGGCTACGAGCAGTACTTC. Translating gives CAWNLNTGYEQYF.

This clonotype was counted at least ten times. The chain recombines TRBV4-3 with TRBJ2-5; D unresolved. The germline V gene has CDR1 LGHNA and CDR2 YSLEER. V lost 1 base, J lost 3 bases, and 6 bases lay in between. The CDR3 has 13 amino acids. The CDR3 nucleotides are TGCGCCAGCAGCCAAGGGGTGGAAGAGACCCAGTACTTC. This sequence encodes CASSQGVEETQYF.

This clonotype was detected a few times. This chain uses TRBV20-1 with TRBJ2-1; D unresolved. Germline V gene lookup returns CDR1 DFQATT and CDR2 SNEGSKA (reference sequence). V was trimmed by 4 bases and J by 3 bases, leaving 13 bases between them. The CDR3 has 14 amino acids. Written as DNA, the CDR3 is TGCAGTGCTACCGACTGGGGAAACTACAATGAGCAGTTCTTC. The encoded protein is CSATDWGNYNEQFF.

The chain is built from TRBV2 and TRBJ1-1; TRBD1 might be the D (6 bases). V dropped 7 bases and J dropped 1 base, with 10 bases sitting between them. This CDR3 region has 13 residues. Germline values: CDR1 SNHLY, CDR2 FYNNEI. This chain's CDR3 is CASKRQENTEAFF. In DNA form, the CDR3 reads TGTGCCAGCAAAAGACAGGAGAACACTGAAGCTTTCTTT.

In this sample, this clonotype turned up many times. CDR3 in amino acids: CSSFPGTTQETQYF. The CDR3 coding sequence is TGCAGTTCTTTCCCCGGGACTACCCAAGAGACCCAGTACTTC. The genes are TRBV29-1 and TRBJ2-5, with 7 positions matching TRBD2. Per the germline V gene, CDR1 is SQVTM and CDR2 is ANQGSEA. The CDR3 covers 14 residues.

On this clonotype itself: This may be a read error, as it is one base from a much larger clone. This chain uses TRBV20-1 with TRBJ1-6; no reliable D call. Trimming shortened V by 6 bases and J by 7 bases, and 19 bases separated the two germline ends. The CDR3 sequence is 15 residues long. CDR1 DFQATT and CDR2 SNEGSKA come from the germline V gene (reference sequence). For the CDR3, the DNA is TGCAGTGCCTCCCACGCCGGCAGTGGGAATTCACCCCTCCACTTT. Its translation is CSASHAGSGNSPLHF.

The V and J genes are TRBV20-1 and TRBJ2-1, with 16 bases matching TRBD2. CDR1 is DFQATT, CDR2 SNEGSKA, per germline (reference sequence). CDR3 size: 19 residues. After removal of 1 base from V and 0 bases from J, the junction contained 6 bases not matched to a gene. Here the CDR3 DNA reads TGCAGTGCTAGAGCCGGGACTAGCGGGAGGGCCAGCTCCTACAATGAGCAGTTCTTC. Its protein product is CSARAGTSGRASSYNEQFF.

V gene TRBV13 combines with J gene TRBJ2-1; no definite D call. This CDR3 comprises 13 residues. Germline assignment: CDR1 PRHDT and CDR2 FYEKMQ (reference sequence). With 5 bases removed from V and 8 bases from J, the gap between germline ends came to 13 bases. The CDR3 loop is CASSRWVGDEQFF. The CDR3 coding sequence is TGTGCCAGCAGCCGATGGGTCGGCGATGAGCAGTTCTTC.

This clonotype has just a few counts. This chain links TRBV19 with TRBJ2-7; 9 positions agree with TRBD1. Germline CDR1 reads LNHDA; CDR2 reads SQIVND (reference sequence). The CDR3 runs to 14 residues. Trimming removed 8 bases from V and 1 base from J; junction bases left unmatched: 6. In nucleotides, the CDR3 is TGTGCCAGTCGCCGGGACAGGGAATCCTACGAGCAGTACTTC. It translates to CASRRDRESYEQYF.

The DNA for the CDR3 is TGTGCCAGCAGTGGGGGACAGCGGCTCTATGGCTACACCTTC. This encodes CASSGGQRLYGYTF. J is TRBJ1-2 and V is TRBV25-1; 7 bases are a match to TRBD1. The trim removed 4 bases at V and 4 bases at J, leaving 6 bases unmatched. CDR3 size: 14 residues. Germline loops: CDR1 MGHDK, CDR2 SYGVNS.

As concerns this clonotype: A much more abundant neighbour one base away suggests this may be a read error. CDR3 sequence reads: CATSQVTSGYNEQFF. CDR3 in DNA: TGTGCCACCAGCCAGGTGACTAGCGGATACAATGAGCAGTTCTTC. The genes are TRBV10-3 and TRBJ2-1, with TRBD2 matching 9 bases. The CDR3 totals 15 residues. V was clipped by 10 bases and J by 4 bases; unmatched bases: 11. From germline, CDR1 is ENHRY and CDR2 SYGVKD.

The CDR3: CASSSVAGGLSGANVLTF. In nucleotides, the CDR3 is TGTGCCAGCAGCTCTGTAGCGGGGGGACTCTCTGGGGCCAACGTCCTGACTTTC. The chain employs TRBV7-3 and TRBJ2-6, with 10 nucleotides matching TRBD2. The CDR3 covers 18 residues. The germline gives CDR1 SGHTA, CDR2 FQGTGA. J was trimmed by 0 bases and V by 4 bases; bases with no gene match: 6.

This clonotype has at least ten counts. This rearrangement joins TRBV29-1 to TRBJ1-1; tentative D call: TRBD1 (5 bases). V was clipped by 7 bases and J by 6 bases, with 15 bases between them. Germline loops: CDR1 SQVTM, CDR2 ANQGSEA. The CDR3 totals 12 residues. The CDR3 reads CSASRGRPEAFF. The DNA for the CDR3 is TGCAGCGCAAGCCGGGGGAGGCCTGAAGCTTTCTTT.

The chain recombines TRBV29-1 with TRBJ2-3; 8 nucleotides line up with TRBD2. The CDR3 extends over 17 amino acids. Germline CDR1 reads SQVTM; CDR2 reads ANQGSEA. The V and J ends lost 5 bases and 3 bases, in that order; junction bases with no gene match: 16. The CDR3 sequence is CSVSRGIVGGGTDTQYF. DNA for the CDR3: TGCAGCGTTAGTAGGGGCATCGTCGGGGGGGGAACAGATACGCAGTATTTT.

Only a few counts were recorded for this clonotype. The chain joins TRBV14 to TRBJ2-7; 7 bases are shared with TRBD2. V lost 3 bases to trimming and J lost 4 bases; unmatched junction nucleotides: 12. Germline values: CDR1 SGHDN, CDR2 FVKESK. The CDR3 sequence is 16 residues long. CDR3 loop: CASSHYYAGTTYEQYF. CDR3 bases: TGTGCCAGCAGCCATTACTACGCCGGGACTACATACGAGCAGTACTTC.

This clonotype turned up a few times. The chain links TRBV5-1 to TRBJ2-6; 9 nucleotides match TRBD1. V gave up 3 bases and J gave up 0 bases; unmatched junction bases: 7. The CDR3 spans 18 residues. The germline CDR1 and CDR2 sequences are SGHRS and YFSETQ. The CDR3 here is CASSSETGGYSGANVLTF. CDR3 sequence (DNA): TGCGCCAGCAGCTCGGAGACAGGGGGTTACTCTGGGGCCAACGTCCTGACTTTC.